This T cell receptor beta chain was captured in a study of beta chain features in type 1 diabetes. The overall study: In all, around 100,000,000 sorted cells from all samples were analyzed. Study-wide points: The study left unresolved whether HLA type influences TCRB rearrangement. There was a moderate but significant shortening of TCRB CDR3s in all four CD4+ subsets of Type 1 diabetes patients. Naive, central memory and regulatory TCRB repertoires appeared more similar among patients than healthy donors.

Expressed TCRB transcripts were sequenced, since all the RNA that had been isolated was reverse transcribed. Roughly 3.6 million reads, on average, came from each naive, central memory and regulatory T cell sample. Profiling relied on immunoSEQ multiplex PCR, and the TCRdb table lists in-frame clones only, not all of them. The sample records about 160,000 clones, around 8.4% being singletons. This CDR3 has 15 residues. Germline V gene data show CDR1 as SGDLS and CDR2 as YYNGEE. Unmatched junction bases numbered 2, after V lost 0 bases and J lost 3 bases. A note on this clone: Its antigen is as yet unknown.

Material: central memory CD4+ T cells from blood. The chain combines TRBV9 with TRBJ2-7, with 11 bases fitting TRBD2. The sequence was obtained from a young woman with type 1 diabetes. The CDR3 DNA reads as TGTGCCAGCAGCGTAGAGGGACTAGCGGACTACGAGCAGTACTTC. Protein: CASSVEGLADYEQYF.